This T cell receptor (beta chain) was captured by sequencing in a study of persistence of HIV-infected CD4 T cells. The stimulus was lysate of CMV-infected fibroblasts, roughly 10 ug/mL. Memory cells lacking CD40L and CD69 with high CD45RO were sorted. The sample holds a few counts of this clone. Antigen specificity is unknown. The CDR3 contains 14 residues. The V segment lost 2 bases and the J segment 7 bases; nucleotides outside the gene matches: 6. CDR1 MDHEN and CDR2 SYDVKM come from the germline V gene. Sequencing used immunoSEQ version 4 in survey mode. TCRdb's copy holds only in-frame clones and misses some; the assay was immunoSEQ multiplex PCR. The table lists about 33,000 clones, 82% of them singletons.

The origin of this receptor is an adult woman with HIV who was CMV-seropositive. The V gene is TRBV28, the J gene TRBJ2-7, with 9 positions matching TRBD1. This sample comprised CD4+ T cells sorted from PBMCs after roughly 18-hour stimulation, obtained from a patient who received antiretroviral therapy. Here the CDR3 DNA reads TGTGCCAGCAGTTTACACGGGACAGGGAGGGAGCAGTACTTC. Translation: CASSLHGTGREQYF.